Listed below are T cell receptor beta chains from one sample, sequenced in a study of OX40 agonist ivuxolimab in advanced cancers. Measured with immunoSEQ multiplex PCR; TCRdb has only the in-frame clones, and not every one. This sample has approximately 35,000 clones, with less than 80% found just once. The sequencing here drew on CD4+ or CD8+ T cells sorted from blood, taken in a trial of the OX40 agonist ivuxolimab. The source is an adult with an advanced solid tumor such as melanoma, head and neck, liver or kidney cancer. CDR3s include the opening cysteine and the closing phenylalanine or tryptophan. A D gene is named only where the DNA matches it firmly. Clone size, where shown, is once, few, many, or a class for clones that have expanded.

TRBJ2-5	TRBD2	TRBV10-3	.	TGTGCCATCAGTGAGAACGGGGGGGCCTCAGAGACCCAGTACTTC	CAISENGGASETQYF
TRBJ1-5	.	TRBV18	.	TGTGCCAGCTCACCACCGGGAGGAGGTGATCAGCCCCAGCATTTT	CASSPPGGGDQPQHF
TRBJ2-7	.	TRBV6-5	.	TGTGCCAGCAGTTTTAGCCAGACAGTTACCTACGAGCAGTACTTC	CASSFSQTVTYEQYF
TRBJ1-6	.	TRBV20-1	.	TGCAGTGCTAGTGGTTCACCCCTCCACTTT	CSASGSPLHF
TRBJ2-7	.	TRBV10-3	.	TGTGCCATCAGTGAGTCCACCTACGAGCAGTACTTC	CAISESTYEQYF
TRBJ2-7	.	TRBV4-1	.	TGCGCCAGCAGCCAAGAGCCGGGCCTCTCCTACGAGCAGTACTTC	CASSQEPGLSYEQYF
TRBJ2-2	TRBD1	TRBV27	.	TGTGCCAGCAGTCCATCTTGGACAGGGAGCACCGGGGAGCTGTTTTTT	CASSPSWTGSTGELFF
TRBJ2-1	.	TRBV6-1	.	TGTGCCAGCAGTGAACATGGTGAGCAGTTCTTC	CASSEHGEQFF
TRBJ2-3	.	TRBV5-6	.	TGTGCCAGCAGCTCTAGGAGGTTGTTCAGAGATACGCAGTATTTT	CASSSRRLFRDTQYF
TRBJ1-5	TRBD1	TRBV19	.	TGTGCCAGTAGACTACAGGGGAATAGCAATCAGCCCCAGCATTTT	CASRLQGNSNQPQHF
TRBJ1-2	TRBD1	TRBV7-2	.	TGTGCCAGCAGCCCCGCGGGACAGATTTATGGCTACACCTTC	CASSPAGQIYGYTF
TRBJ1-5	TRBD1	TRBV5-1	.	TGCGCCAGCAGCTGGGGGGACAGGGACTATAATCAGCCCCAGCATTTT	CASSWGDRDYNQPQHF
TRBJ1-1	.	TRBV4-1	.	TGCGCCAGCAGCCAAGATCCCGGGAACACTGAAGCTTTCTTT	CASSQDPGNTEAFF
TRBJ2-1	.	TRBV4-1	.	TGCGCCAGCAGCCAAGGACAGTATATCAATGAGCAGTTCTTC	CASSQGQYINEQFF
TRBJ1-1	TRBD1	TRBV7-2	.	TGTGCCAGCAGCTTATACACAGGGGGCACTGAAGCTTTCTTT	CASSLYTGGTEAFF
TRBJ1-4	.	TRBV5-6	once	TGTGCCAGCAGCAGCATAACTGGCAAGAAACTGTTTTTT	CASSSITGKKLFF
TRBJ2-3	TRBD2	TRBV10-1	.	TGCGCCAGCAGTGAGATAGCTAGCGGGATCACAGATACGCAGTATTTT	CASSEIASGITDTQYF
TRBJ2-7	.	TRBV7-9	.	TGTGCCAGCAGCCTTGGCCCAGGTAACGAGCAGTACTTC	CASSLGPGNEQYF
TRBJ2-1	.	TRBV7-2	.	TGTGCCAGCAGTTCCTTCGGCTCCTACAATGAGCAGTTCTTC	CASSSFGSYNEQFF
TRBJ2-6	.	TRBV15	.	TGTGCCACCAGCAGAACCCCGGTAGCCAACGTCCTGACTTTC	CATSRTPVANVLTF
TRBJ1-5	.	TRBV5-6	.	TGTGCCAGCAGCCAACTGACGGGTCTTCAGCCCCAGCATTTT	CASSQLTGLQPQHF
TRBJ2-1	.	TRBV2	.	TGTGCCAGCAGTGCTGGGGGGAGCTCCTACAATGAGCAGTTCTTC	CASSAGGSSYNEQFF